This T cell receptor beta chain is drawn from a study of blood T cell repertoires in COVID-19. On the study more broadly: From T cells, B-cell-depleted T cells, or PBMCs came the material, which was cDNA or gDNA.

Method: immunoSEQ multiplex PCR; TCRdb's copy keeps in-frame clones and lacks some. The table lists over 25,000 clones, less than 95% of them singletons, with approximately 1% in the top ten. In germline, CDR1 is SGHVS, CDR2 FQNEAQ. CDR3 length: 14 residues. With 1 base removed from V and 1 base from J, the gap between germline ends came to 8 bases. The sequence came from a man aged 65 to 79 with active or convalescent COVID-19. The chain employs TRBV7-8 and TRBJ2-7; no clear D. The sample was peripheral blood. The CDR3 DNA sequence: TGTGCCAGCAGCTTAGATGGCAGGTCCTACGAGCAGTACTTC. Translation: CASSLDGRSYEQYF.